This entry features one T cell receptor (beta chain) sequence. The CDR3 regions of TCR beta were amplified from RNA transcripts. During a first-round RT-PCR of the TCR CDR3, the HTBI primer set was used. MiXCR, run by TCRdb on the multiplex PCR reads, gives a single entry per CDR3 protein. The repertoire holds hundreds of thousands of distinct CDR3 sequences, with under 20% as singletons. This specimen comes from a study of T cells in Graves' hyperthyroidism and ophthalmopathy. This CDR3 comprises 16 residues. Germline V gene sequence: CDR1 SGHDT, CDR2 YYEEEE. V was cut by 4 bases and J by 7 bases, with 21 bases left in between.

This sequence was found in a woman aged 18-35 years with Graves' ophthalmopathy. The J gene is TRBJ2-1, the V gene TRBV5-6; D is perhaps TRBD2 (6 bases). Source material: blood. The CDR3 bases are TGTGCCAGCAGCCCCCGGGACGGGGGTGCATATAATGAGCAGTTCTTC. Encoded protein: CASSPRDGGAYNEQFF.